This TCR beta chain was found in a study of siplizumab effects on memory and regulatory T cells (dated by TCRdb to the late 2010s). About the study as a whole: The effect of the anti-CD2 antibody siplizumab on alloreactive T-cell subsets was examined in allogeneic mixed lymphocyte reactions constructed from human PBMCs. What the study reported, not specific to this receptor: Siplizumab significantly reduced the cumulative frequency of alloreactive sequences traceable to unstimulated CD4+ memory T cells. Sequences below about 10^-5 frequency were poorly captured, so only a minor fraction of alloreactive clones could be mapped to unstimulated subsets. Among mappable alloreactive CD4+ clones, an average Treg-derived fraction of approximately 73% was observed with siplizumab, compared with approximately 30% in control reactions. Compared with memory T cells, unstimulated naive T cells appeared more diverse, and naive cells seemed to make a substantial contribution to the alloresponse. Whether proliferating Tregs from siplizumab cultures actually had suppressive function was not functionally confirmed. Roughly 75-96% of proliferating CD4+ or CD8+ clones could not be assigned a naive or memory phenotype.

Library preparation used the immunoSEQ multiplex PCR assay. Around 10^5 TCR templates per sample were assayed by the deep sequencing platform. Genomic DNA extracted from sorted T cells was used for TCRbeta CDR3 sequencing. Turning to the authors' computational methods: Clonal analysis of TCRbeta CDR3 data was done in the R programming language. Alloreactive CD4+ and CD8+ clones were defined by comparing unstimulated samples with post-reaction CFSE-low samples. By matching sequences to the repertoires of sorted unstimulated Treg and non-Treg cells, each alloreactive CD4+ clone was assigned a regulatory or non-regulatory origin. As stored in TCRdb, this immuneACCESS dataset retains in-frame rearrangements with V and J assigned. A fraction of the clones does not appear; measured against another copy, unresolved V genes explain less than half of the discrepancy, and the remainder lacks a known reason. The DNA gave D and trimming, while V, J and clone size come from that table. Recorded for this sample are roughly 50,000 clones; over 90% of them occurred a single time. Over 15% of the sample belongs to the ten largest clones.

In regard to this clone: Its recognized antigen is unknown. No much larger clonotype is one base removed from it; base qualities were not supplied.

The CDR3 contains 13 residues, cysteine and phenylalanine counted. Of all the DNA, just the CDR3 is kept, 39 bases in frame from base 1. V is reduced by 6 bases and J by 6 bases, leaving a spacing of 14 bases between them. From a lookup of the germline V gene, CDR1 and CDR2 are MNHEY and SVGAGI. Sorted unstimulated T cells and proliferating T cells recovered from mixed lymphocyte reactions were subjected to TCRbeta CDR3 sequencing. Fresh whole blood from ten HLA-typed healthy donors was used as the source from which PBMCs were isolated. The chain uses TRBV6-5 and TRBJ1-2; no confident D gene assignment can be made. The source of this sequence is a human donor in good health. The sample consisted of CD8+ T cells sorted from blood. In nucleotides, the sequence is TGTGCCAGCAGAGATACCGCGCTCGATGGCTACACCTTC. This sequence encodes CASRDTALDGYTF.